The 32 T cell receptor beta chains below were found in one sample sequenced in a study of blood T cell repertoires in COVID-19. Assay: immunoSEQ multiplex PCR; the TCRdb copy retains only in-frame clones and omits some. The data hold 300,000 or so clones, with more than 75% observed a single time. The specimen sequenced was peripheral blood. These receptors originate from a man aged 70 or older with acute or convalescent COVID-19.

The chain combines TRBV12-1 with TRBJ2-2; TRBD2 is the table's D call, not checked against the DNA. TRBV12-1 is listed as a pseudogene. This CDR3 is built from 21 residues. CDR3 sequence: CASSFSYQGRSAGEATGELFF. CDR3 bases: TGTGCCAGCAGCTTTTCGTACCAGGGGCGAAGCGCGGGAGAGGCCACCGGGGAGCTGTTTTTT.

The genes are TRBV5-1 and TRBJ2-5; TRBD2 matches at 9 bases. The length of the CDR3 is 16 residues. Germline assignment: CDR1 SGHRS and CDR2 YFSETQ. The V gene end was trimmed by 1 base and the J gene end by 3 bases; junction bases not matched to a gene: 7. CDR3 amino acids: CASSLLGGGDEETQYF. The CDR3 DNA reads TGCGCCAGCAGCTTGTTAGGCGGGGGGGATGAAGAGACCCAGTACTTC.

The chain combines TRBV28 with TRBJ2-2; D is unresolved. Looked up from germline, CDR1 is MDHEN and CDR2 is SYDVKM. V was shortened by 10 bases and J by 6 bases, with 21 bases between the two germline ends. This CDR3 has 15 residues. Written as DNA, the CDR3 is TGTGCCACCAGGTCTTCCCCGGTCACGGCCGGGGAGCTGTTTTTT. Its translation: CATRSSPVTAGELFF.

The chain combines TRBV3-1 (or the pseudogene TRBV3-2) with TRBJ2-1, with D perhaps matching TRBD2 (6 bases). The CDR3 consists of 15 residues. V lost 5 bases and J lost 0, with 11 bases in between. Germline V lookup: CDR1 LGHDT, CDR2 YNNKEL (reference sequence). As DNA, the CDR3 is TGTGCCAGCAGCGAAGGACTAATCTCCTACAATGAGCAGTTCTTC. It translates to CASSEGLISYNEQFF.

The chain couples TRBV6-5 to TRBJ1-6; D is unclear. Per germline, CDR1 MNHEY and CDR2 SVGAGI. This CDR3 has 13 amino acids. Trimming removed 0 bases from V and 14 bases from J, with 11 bases in between. The DNA for the CDR3 is TGTGCCAGCAGTTACTCGAAACAGCTTACCCTCCACTTT. Amino acid sequence: CASSYSKQLTLHF.

This CDR3 reads CASSYRAGVGEQYF. Here the CDR3 DNA reads TGTGCCAGCAGTTACCGGGCAGGGGTAGGGGAGCAGTACTTC. The rearrangement uses TRBV6-2 or TRBV6-3 and TRBJ2-7, with D perhaps matching TRBD1 (6 bases). Germline lookup yields CDR1 MNHEY and CDR2 SVGEGT. CDR3 length equals 14 residues. Trimming cost V 2 bases and J 7 bases, with 15 bases left between them.

This rearrangement joins TRBV28 to TRBJ1-4, with 10 bases matching TRBD1. CDR1 is MDHEN and CDR2 is SYDVKM in the germline V gene. Losses at the gene ends were 3 bases for V and 0 bases for J; bases not matched to a gene: 19. This CDR3 has 22 residues. CDR3 DNA sequence: TGTGCCAGCAGTTTGAAGTCCCTCACCGGGACAGGGGCCCTCACAACTAATGAAAAACTGTTTTTT. Protein product: CASSLKSLTGTGALTTNEKLFF.

The chain recombines TRBV30 with TRBJ1-5; 8 nucleotides align to TRBD1. Unmatched junction bases numbered 16, after V lost 5 bases and J lost 7 bases. Germline V gene data show CDR1 as GTSNPN and CDR2 as SVGIG (reference sequence). CDR3 length equals 16 residues. CDR3 loop: CAWQTPTGGSAQPQHF. In DNA, the CDR3 is TGTGCCTGGCAAACACCTACAGGGGGATCCGCCCAGCCCCAGCATTTT.

A note on this clone: A read error may produce the germline difference seen at one junction end. The chain has TRBV12-3 or TRBV12-4 and TRBJ1-5, with 9 nucleotides matching TRBD1. There are 11 residues in the CDR3. For the CDR3, the DNA is TGTGCCAGCAGCTCGGGACAGGGTCTCTTTTTT. Translated: CASSSGQGLFF.

The chain employs TRBV28 and TRBJ2-7; 8 bases map to TRBD2. CDR3 size: 15 residues. CDR1 is MDHEN and CDR2 is SYDVKM in the germline V gene. The trim removed 2 bases at V and 3 bases at J, leaving 6 bases unmatched. Written as DNA, the CDR3 is TGTGCCAGCAGTTTAAGCGGGGGACCGGGCTACGAGCAGTACTTC. Translating gives CASSLSGGPGYEQYF. The complete variable domain, with remaining parts taken from reference TRBV28 and TRBJ2-7, reads DVKVTQSSRYLVKRTGEKVFLECVQDMDHENMFWYRQDPGLGLRLIYFSYDVKMKEKGDIPEGYSVSREKKERFSLILESASTNQTSMYLCASSLSGGPGYEQYFGPGTRLTVT.

The rearrangement joins TRBV4-2 to TRBJ2-7, with TRBD1 as a possible D gene (5 bases). The CDR3 sequence is 15 residues long. V dropped 0 bases and J dropped 4 bases, with 13 bases sitting between them. Germline CDR1 is LGHNA and CDR2 is YNFKEQ. The CDR3 DNA reads TGTGCCAGCAGCCAAGACCCCTCGACAGTATACGAGCAGTACTTC. Encoded protein: CASSQDPSTVYEQYF.

This clone was seen more than once but under ten times. This chain links TRBV7-2 with TRBJ1-5; D is undetermined. The CDR3 is 12 amino acids. Per the germline V gene, CDR1 is SGHTA and CDR2 is FQGNSA. The V and J ends lost 2 bases and 10 bases respectively, with 9 bases between them. The DNA for the CDR3 is TGTGCCAGCAGCTTATCTGGCGGTCCCCAGCATTTT. Amino acids: CASSLSGGPQHF.

V and J are TRBV4-2 and TRBJ1-6; no definite D call. The germline CDR1 and CDR2 sequences are LGHNA and YNFKEQ. V was trimmed by 0 bases and J by 12 bases, leaving 15 bases between them. The CDR3 sequence is 15 residues long. CDR3 loop: CASSQDRVGEQPLHF. CDR3 nucleotides: TGTGCCAGCAGCCAAGATCGGGTAGGCGAGCAACCCCTCCACTTT.

The chain joins TRBV6-5 to TRBJ2-7; TRBD2 matches at 10 bases. Germline lookup yields CDR1 MNHEY and CDR2 SVGAGI. The CDR3 has 14 residues. V shed 4 bases, J shed 6 bases, and the junction held 6 bases outside the gene matches. The DNA of the CDR3 is TGTGCCAGCAGTTCCGGGACTAGCGTCAGCGAGCAGTACTTC. This sequence encodes CASSSGTSVSEQYF.

The chain carries TRBV19 and TRBJ2-1; possibly TRBD1 for D (6 bases). Germline V gene sequence: CDR1 LNHDA, CDR2 SQIVND (reference sequence). This CDR3 has 15 residues. V lost 4 bases and J 7 bases, leaving 17 bases between the germline ends. CDR3 nucleotide sequence: TGTGCCAGTAGTAGTCAGGGGAAGTTCGGGAATGAGCAGTTCTTC. This encodes CASSSQGKFGNEQFF.

About this clone itself: The sample carries other DNA sequences with the same CDR3. The chain recombines TRBV6-2 or TRBV6-3 with TRBJ1-5, with no clear D. V was clipped by 2 bases and J by 6 bases, with 5 bases between them. The CDR3 runs 12 residues. Germline CDR1 and CDR2: MNHEY and SVGEGT. CDR3 nucleotides: TGTGCCAGCAGTTACGGCGGTCAGCCCCAGCATTTT. Its protein is CASSYGGQPQHF.

The CDR3 loop is CASSVRGDNYNEQFF. CDR3 in DNA: TGTGCCAGCAGCGTCAGGGGCGATAACTACAATGAGCAGTTCTTC. This chain uses TRBV9 with TRBJ2-1; a weak D match, TRBD1 (6 bases). CDR3 length: 15 residues. The V gene's germline CDR1 is SGDLS and CDR2 YYNGEE. Trimming removed 2 bases at V and 3 bases at J, with 12 bases between.

V is TRBV28 and J is TRBJ2-3; 9 positions agree with TRBD1. This CDR3 has 15 amino acids. Germline values: CDR1 MDHEN, CDR2 SYDVKM. V dropped 3 bases and J dropped 0; count of bases not matched to a gene: 1. The CDR3 region is CASSFGTGSTDTQYF. The CDR3 DNA is TGTGCCAGCAGTTTCGGGACAGGGAGCACAGATACGCAGTATTTT.

A single count supports this clone. The V and J genes are TRBV7-2 and TRBJ2-1; 10 nucleotides line up with TRBD1. J was trimmed by 4 bases and V by 4 bases; bases with no gene match: 4. CDR1 is SGHTA and CDR2 is FQGNSA in the germline V gene. CDR3 length: 15 residues. This CDR3 reads CASSYRQGAYNEQFF. In DNA, the CDR3 is TGTGCCAGCAGCTACCGACAGGGGGCTTACAATGAGCAGTTCTTC.

The table lists this clone with a few counts. V is TRBV28 and J is TRBJ1-2; weak D call: TRBD1 (5 bases). The ends were cut back, 8 bases at V and 0 bases at J, with 10 bases in the middle. CDR1 and CDR2 from the germline V gene are MDHEN and SYDVKM. The CDR3 loop spans 13 amino acids. CDR3 protein: CASLDNSNYGYTF. CDR3 coding DNA: TGTGCCAGCCTGGACAACTCTAACTATGGCTACACCTTC.

This chain uses TRBV19 with TRBJ2-2; 7 nucleotides match TRBD1. J was trimmed by 5 bases and V by 1 base; bases with no gene match: 10. CDR1 and CDR2 (germline): LNHDA, SQIVND (reference sequence). The CDR3 has 17 amino acids. The CDR3 spells CASSIVGDRVGTGELFF. The DNA of the CDR3 is TGTGCCAGTAGTATAGTCGGCGACAGGGTAGGTACCGGGGAGCTGTTTTTT.

This sequence joins TRBV4-2 and TRBJ1-2; TRBD1 is a possible D gene (5 bases). The V and J ends lost 1 base and 3 bases respectively, with 12 bases between them. This CDR3 is 15 amino acids long. Germline V gives CDR1 LGHNA, CDR2 YNFKEQ. CDR3 region: CASSQAEQVYYGYTF. The CDR3 DNA follows: TGTGCCAGCAGCCAAGCCGAACAGGTCTACTATGGCTACACCTTC.

CDR3 in DNA: TGTGCCAGCAGCTTAGACGGGGGGACTGAAGCTTTCTTT. This sequence encodes CASSLDGGTEAFF. The chain combines TRBV11-2 with TRBJ1-1; D might be TRBD1 (5 bases). CDR1 and CDR2 (germline): SGHAT, FQNNGV. This CDR3 comprises 13 residues. V lost 0 bases and J 5 bases, leaving 7 bases between the germline ends. Filled out from reference TRBV11-2 and TRBJ1-1, the complete variable domain reads EAGVAQSPRYKIIEKRQSVAFWCNPISGHATLYWYQQILGQGPKLLIQFQNNGVVDDSQLPKDRFSAERLKGVDSTLKIQPAKLEDSAVYLCASSLDGGTEAFFGQGTRLTVV.

V and J are TRBV7-2 and TRBJ2-3; TRBD2 matches 7 bases. The CDR3 covers 14 residues. The V gene's germline CDR1 is SGHTA and CDR2 FQGNSA. V was clipped by 8 bases and J by 3 bases; unmatched bases: 8. CDR3 nucleotide sequence: TGTGCCAGCGTCCCTAGCGGAAGGACAGATACGCAGTATTTT. It translates to CASVPSGRTDTQYF.

This clone was seen only once. The gene calls are TRBV28 and TRBJ1-1; D not resolved. The CDR3 is 15 residues long. Between the trimmed V and J ends, which lost 0 bases and 1 base, there was a span of 9 bases. CDR1 and CDR2 (germline): MDHEN, SYDVKM. The CDR3 reads CASSLWQAENTEAFF. The CDR3 DNA is TGTGCCAGCAGTTTATGGCAGGCCGAGAACACTGAAGCTTTCTTT.

The V call is TRBV7-8, the J call TRBJ2-7, with TRBD2 matching 7 bases. The CDR3 is made up of 17 amino acids. V shed 1 base, J shed 2 bases, and the junction held 11 bases outside the gene matches. The germline CDR1 and CDR2 sequences are SGHVS and FQNEAQ. CDR3 amino acids: CASSLVNWSSGAYEQYF. The CDR3 region has the DNA TGTGCCAGCAGCTTAGTAAATTGGTCTAGCGGAGCCTACGAGCAGTACTTC.

The rearrangement joins TRBV6-2 or TRBV6-3 to TRBJ2-7; 9 nucleotides agree with TRBD2. The CDR3 extends over 14 amino acids. CDR1 MNHEY and CDR2 SVGEGT come from the germline V gene. The V segment lost 4 bases and the J segment 2 bases; nucleotides outside the gene matches: 3. The CDR3 bases are TGTGCCAGCAGTTCCAGCGGGAGGACCTACGAGCAGTACTTC. Encoded protein: CASSSSGRTYEQYF.

This chain links TRBV5-6 with TRBJ1-4; D might be TRBD1 (5 bases). Between the trimmed V and J ends, which lost 3 bases and 10 bases, there was a span of 22 bases. The germline V gene has CDR1 SGHDT and CDR2 YYEEEE. The CDR3 consists of 16 residues. The CDR3 DNA is TGTGCCAGCAGCTGGGCTCCGGGGACTTCTACAGGAAAACTGTTTTTT. This codes for CASSWAPGTSTGKLFF.

CDR3 sequence reads: CASSFRGLDGYQETQYF. The CDR3 DNA follows: TGTGCCAGCAGCTTTAGGGGGCTTGACGGGTACCAAGAGACCCAGTACTTC. The chain is built from TRBV7-9 and TRBJ2-5, with 7 bases identical to TRBD1. CDR3 size: 17 residues. CDR1 is SEHNR and CDR2 is FQNEAQ in the germline V gene (reference sequence). J gave up 0 bases and V 3 bases, and 10 bases lay outside the gene matches.

The J gene is TRBJ2-2, the V gene TRBV5-4; D not certain. Per the germline V gene, CDR1 is SGHNT and CDR2 is YYREEE (reference sequence). V shed 0 bases and J shed 4 bases, with 16 bases lying between them. The length of the CDR3 is 17 residues. This CDR3 reads CASSLAAATPSTGELFF. CDR3 nucleotides: TGTGCCAGCAGCTTGGCGGCGGCCACCCCTAGCACCGGGGAGCTGTTTTTT.

The V call is TRBV19, the J call TRBJ2-5, with D perhaps matching TRBD1 (6 bases). Germline-derived CDR1 and CDR2 are LNHDA and SQIVND (reference sequence). The CDR3 runs 14 residues. Deletions cut 5 bases from V and 4 bases from J, with 14 bases between. This chain's CDR3 is CASSVNRVRETQYF. CDR3 coding DNA: TGTGCCAGTAGTGTCAACAGGGTCCGAGAGACCCAGTACTTC.

The chain combines TRBV6-6 with TRBJ2-7; 7 bases fit TRBD2. V shed 0 bases, J shed 3 bases, and the junction held 5 bases outside the gene matches. Germline lookup yields CDR1 MNHNY and CDR2 SVGAGI (reference sequence). CDR3 length equals 15 residues. The CDR3 nucleotides are TGTGCCAGCAGTTACTCGATGGGGGGGAACTACGAGCAGTACTTC. As protein: CASSYSMGGNYEQYF.